One and the same sample provided the 17 T cell receptor beta chains below, sequenced in a study of vaccination and CD4 T cells after COVID-19. Antigen specificity for these receptors is unknown. The Oncomine TCR Beta short-read assay was applied to DNA of cultured CD4+ T cells. Via MiXCR, TCRdb re-called the PCR reads, giving one row per CDR3 protein. The sample records about 15,000 distinct CDR3 sequences, around 30% being singletons. Treatment noted: approximately nine-day PBMC culture with coronavirus spike peptide pools or control peptides (ViraFEST assay). Sequencing was done on a sample of cultured CD4+ T cells from blood. The receptors derive from a human donor with COVID-19.

The chain combines TRBV6-1 with TRBJ2-1; 7 bases match TRBD1. V lost 5 bases to trimming and J lost 7 bases; unmatched junction nucleotides: 2. Germline values: CDR1 MNHNS, CDR2 SASEGT. This CDR3 is 12 amino acids long. The CDR3 bases are TGTGCCAGCAGTCACAGGGGAAATGAGCAGTTCTTC. Its protein product is CASSHRGNEQFF.

This clonotype turned up a few times. This chain joins TRBV27 and TRBJ1-5, with D possibly matching TRBD1 (6 bases). V gave up 5 bases and J gave up 7 bases, with 24 bases separating them. Germline assignment: CDR1 MNHEY and CDR2 SMNVEV (reference sequence). This CDR3 is built from 17 residues. This chain's CDR3 is CASSPARGALSGQPQHF. CDR3 DNA sequence: TGTGCCAGCAGTCCCGCCAGGGGCGCGCTGTCCGGACAGCCCCAGCATTTT.

The chain employs TRBV10-3 and TRBJ2-3, with TRBD2 matching 13 bases. J was trimmed by 3 bases and V by 0 bases; bases with no gene match: 0. The germline CDR1 and CDR2 sequences are ENHRY and SYGVKD. The CDR3 is made up of 16 amino acids. The CDR3 spells CAISESTSGGTDTQYF. DNA of the CDR3: TGTGCCATCAGTGAGTCGACTAGCGGGGGGACAGATACGCAGTATTTT.

The rearrangement joins TRBV10-3 to TRBJ1-1; possible D gene TRBD1, 5 bases. Trimming removed 10 bases at V and 1 base at J, with 13 bases between. CDR1 ENHRY and CDR2 SYGVKD come from the germline V gene. This CDR3 contains 13 residues. The CDR3 protein is CARGWGTNTEAFF. CDR3 in DNA: TGTGCCAGGGGGTGGGGGACGAACACTGAAGCTTTCTTT.

This clonotype was observed a handful of times. The rearrangement links TRBV2 to TRBJ2-1; D is uncertain. Germline V CDR1 and CDR2: SNHLY, FYNNEI. This CDR3 spans 14 amino acids. V was shortened by 6 bases and J by 5 bases, with 14 bases between the two germline ends. In DNA, the CDR3 is TGTGCCAGCAGCCCCAGAACACTTAACAATGAGCAGTTCTTC. Residues: CASSPRTLNNEQFF.

This sequence joins TRBV28 and TRBJ2-5; unclear D gene. The CDR3 contains 14 residues. CDR1 is MDHEN, CDR2 SYDVKM, per germline. Trimming took 8 bases from V and 3 from J, leaving 16 bases between them. This CDR3 is CASFGRVDKETQYF. For the CDR3, the DNA is TGTGCCAGCTTCGGCAGAGTAGATAAAGAGACCCAGTACTTC.

This clonotype was seen more than once but under ten times. J is TRBJ2-7 and V is TRBV30; 9 bases are shared with TRBD2. This CDR3 is built from 12 residues. Germline lookup yields CDR1 GTSNPN and CDR2 SVGIG (reference sequence). This CDR3 is CAAGGDSYEQYF. CDR3 sequence (DNA): TGTGCGGCGGGGGGGGACTCCTACGAGCAGTACTTC. The whole variable domain, filled in from reference TRBV30 and TRBJ2-7, reads SQTIHQWPATLVQPVGSPLSLECTVEGTSNPNLYWYRQAAGRGLQLLFYSVGIGQISSEVPQNLSASRPQDRQFILSSKKLLLSDSGFYLCAAGGDSYEQYFGPGTRLTVT.

There are a few counts of this clonotype. J is TRBJ2-1 and V is TRBV20-1; 12 bases agree with TRBD2. Gene TRBJ2-7 matches the end of the DNA better, so the J call may be wrong. The CDR3 has 15 amino acids. The germline gives CDR1 DFQATT, CDR2 SNEGSKA (reference sequence). The CDR3 DNA reads as TGCAGTGCTAGAGATAGACTAGCGGGGGCCTCGGAGCAGTACTTC. Translated, it gives CSARDRLAGASEQYF.

This clonotype was observed a handful of times. V is TRBV6-2 or TRBV6-3 and J is TRBJ2-5, with 7 bases identical to TRBD1. The CDR3 length is 15 residues. The V segment lost 6 bases and the J segment 4 bases; nucleotides outside the gene matches: 11. The germline V gene has CDR1 MNHEY and CDR2 SVGEGT. The CDR3 DNA is TGTGCCAGCAGCGGAACAGGGGCGCGGAGAGAGACCCAGTACTTC. The encoded protein is CASSGTGARRETQYF.

V and J are TRBV6-1 and TRBJ1-3, with 7 nucleotides matching TRBD1. The V gene's germline CDR1 is MNHNS and CDR2 SASEGT. V trimming: 2 bases; J trimming: 1 base; junction bases outside the gene matches: 5. This CDR3 is built from 16 residues. The CDR3 DNA follows: TGTGCCAGCAGTGAAATAACGACAGGGTCTGGAAACACCATATATTTT. Amino acid sequence: CASSEITTGSGNTIYF.

J is TRBJ2-7 and V is TRBV7-2; D ambiguous. The CDR3 is 14 residues long. Germline lookup yields CDR1 SGHTA and CDR2 FQGNSA. Trimming cost V 5 bases and J 2 bases, with 13 bases left between them. CDR3 sequence reads: CASSRGLGTYEQYF. As DNA, the CDR3 is TGTGCCAGCAGCCGCGGCCTGGGAACCTACGAGCAGTACTTC.

The V gene is TRBV4-2, the J gene TRBJ1-3; maybe TRBD1 (5 bases). The CDR3 runs to 14 residues. The germline CDR1 and CDR2 sequences are LGHNA and YNFKEQ. The V and J ends lost 2 bases and 7 bases respectively, with 12 bases between them. In DNA, the CDR3 is TGTGCCAGCAGCCAACCGGGACCACGGAACACCATATATTTT. Protein product: CASSQPGPRNTIYF.

The chain employs TRBV4-1 and TRBJ2-7; TRBD1 matches 11 bases. The CDR3 runs 14 residues. Germline V gives CDR1 MGHRA, CDR2 YSYEKL. The V segment lost 1 base and the J segment 5 bases; nucleotides outside the gene matches: 1. CDR3 coding DNA: TGCGCCAGCAGCCAAGGGACAGGGGGCAACGAGCAGTACTTC. This translates into CASSQGTGGNEQYF.

The sample holds a few counts of this clonotype. The chain combines TRBV27 with TRBJ1-1, with 10 bases identical to TRBD1. The length of the CDR3 is 17 residues. With 8 bases clipped from V and 0 bases from J, the junction kept 12 bases outside the gene matches. The germline CDR1 and CDR2 sequences are MNHEY and SMNVEV (reference sequence). CDR3 loop: CASGWDRGRGMNTEAFF. The DNA for the CDR3 is TGTGCCAGCGGATGGGACAGGGGCCGAGGCATGAACACTGAAGCTTTCTTT.

CDR3 DNA sequence: TGCGCCAGCAGCCAACTTGGGACAGGGAGCTCCTACGAGCAGTACTTC. It encodes CASSQLGTGSSYEQYF. This sequence joins TRBV4-1 and TRBJ2-7, with 9 bases aligning to TRBD1. CDR3 length: 16 amino acids. The germline CDR1 and CDR2 sequences are MGHRA and YSYEKL. Trimming removed 2 bases from V and 0 bases from J; junction bases left unmatched: 5.

J is TRBJ1-5 and V is TRBV12-3 or TRBV12-4; 8 bases match TRBD1. There are 14 residues in the CDR3. The trim removed 2 bases at V and 4 bases at J, leaving 1 base unmatched. CDR3 DNA: TGTGCCAGCAGTTTAACAGGGGGAAATCAGCCCCAGCATTTT. It encodes CASSLTGGNQPQHF.

This rearrangement joins TRBV19 to TRBJ1-4; D uncertain. V gave up 3 bases and J gave up 0 bases, with 8 bases separating them. The germline CDR1 and CDR2 sequences are LNHDA and SQIVND (reference sequence). The CDR3 is 15 amino acids. The CDR3 loop reads CASSMGGTTNEKLFF. DNA for the CDR3: TGTGCCAGTAGTATGGGCGGGACAACTAATGAAAAACTGTTTTTT. Using reference TRBV19 and TRBJ1-4 for the parts outside the CDR3, the full variable domain is DGGITQSPKYLFRKEGQNVTLSCEQNLNHDAMYWYRQDPGQGLRLIYYSQIVNDFQKGDIAEGYSVSREKKESFPLTVTSAQKNPTAFYLCASSMGGTTNEKLFFGSGTQLSVL.